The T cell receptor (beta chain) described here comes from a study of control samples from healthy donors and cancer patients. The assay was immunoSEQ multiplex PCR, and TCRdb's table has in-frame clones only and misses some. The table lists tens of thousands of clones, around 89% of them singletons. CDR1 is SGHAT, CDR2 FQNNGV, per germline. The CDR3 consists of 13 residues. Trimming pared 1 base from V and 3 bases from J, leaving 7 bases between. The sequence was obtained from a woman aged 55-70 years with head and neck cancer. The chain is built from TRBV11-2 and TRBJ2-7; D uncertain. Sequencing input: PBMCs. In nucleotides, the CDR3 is TGTGCCAGCAGCTTAGGTGTAGGCTACGAGCAGTACTTC. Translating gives CASSLGVGYEQYF.